These 14 T cell receptor beta chains share one sample of origin, sequenced in a study of human T cells and chemical hapten exposure. MiXCR was run by TCRdb on the RACE reads, yielding one entry per CDR3 protein. The sample lists 350,000 to 400,000 distinct CDR3 sequences, less than 6.5% seen once, with 2.6% in the top ten. The sample's time point: pre-sensitization, week 0. As to treatment: therapeutic diphenylcyclopropenone sensitization with weekly scalp DPC. Sequencing used whole blood, obtained in connection with sensitization to the hapten diphenylcyclopropenone (DPC). Receptor source: a woman aged 45-65 years with alopecia areata. Some clones in this sample may be carry-over from other donors' samples.

This clonotype was found many times. V gene TRBV29-1 combines with J gene TRBJ2-5; TRBD2 aligns across 7 bases. CDR1 and CDR2 (germline): SQVTM, ANQGSEA. The CDR3 totals 14 residues. V shed 8 bases and J 4 bases; nucleotides not matched to a gene: 13. The CDR3 bases are TGCAGCTCCCCCGGGGAGGGGACTTCAGAGACCCAGTACTTC. This translates into CSSPGEGTSETQYF. Drawing the rest from reference TRBV29-1 and TRBJ2-5, the complete variable domain is SAVISQKPSRDICQRGTSLTIQCQVDSQVTMMFWYRQQPGQSLTLIATANQGSEATYESGFVIDKFPISRPNLTFSTLTVSNMSPEDSSIYLCSSPGEGTSETQYFGPGTRLLVL.

There are many counts of this clonotype. This CDR3 is CASSRGTDEAFF. The DNA of the CDR3 is TGTGCCAGCAGCCGTGGGACAGATGAAGCTTTCTTT. The chain has TRBV7-6 and TRBJ1-1; the match to TRBD1 covers 7 bases. Germline trimming cut 5 bases from V and 7 bases from J; bases unmatched to any gene: 4. The germline V gene encodes CDR1 SGHVS and CDR2 FNYEAQ. The CDR3 has 12 amino acids.

This clonotype was recorded at least ten times. J is TRBJ2-3 and V is TRBV10-3; TRBD1 matches 8 bases. J gave up 2 bases and V 8 bases, and 3 bases lay outside the gene matches. This CDR3 comprises 13 residues. Germline V gene data show CDR1 as ENHRY and CDR2 as SYGVKD. CDR3 DNA sequence: TGTGCCATCCGGGACAGGCACACAGATACGCAGTATTTT. It yields the protein CAIRDRHTDTQYF.

This clonotype has more than one count but fewer than ten. The J gene is TRBJ1-6, the V gene TRBV6-6; possibly TRBD1 for D (5 bases). The CDR3 covers 14 residues. Per the germline V gene, CDR1 is MNHNY and CDR2 is SVGAGI (reference sequence). Trimming removed 5 bases from V and 7 bases from J, with 12 bases in between. CDR3 amino acids: CASSPDRGNSPLHF. DNA for the CDR3: TGTGCCAGCAGTCCCGACAGAGGAAATTCACCCCTCCACTTT.

This clonotype came up many times. The rearrangement uses TRBV7-6 and TRBJ2-5; 7 positions match TRBD2. The germline CDR1 and CDR2 sequences are SGHVS and FNYEAQ. The V gene end was trimmed by 5 bases and the J gene end by 4 bases; junction bases not matched to a gene: 13. The CDR3 has 16 residues. The CDR3 nucleotides are TGTGCCAGCAGCACCGAGGCCGGGGGAGGGGCAGAGACCCAGTACTTC. Translation: CASSTEAGGGAETQYF.

This clonotype was counted many times. This chain joins TRBV10-3 and TRBJ2-7; TRBD1 matches at 7 bases. Trimming took 6 bases from V and 4 from J; bases not matched to a gene: 0. The CDR3 is 11 residues long. CDR1 is ENHRY and CDR2 is SYGVKD in the germline V gene. The CDR3 bases are TGTGCCATCAGACAGGGGTACGAGCAGTACTTC. Translating it yields CAIRQGYEQYF.

This clonotype appeared a few times. This chain uses TRBV12-3 or TRBV12-4 with TRBJ2-3; 7 bases are a match to TRBD2. The CDR3 is 13 amino acids. With 6 bases clipped from V and 6 bases from J, the junction kept 6 bases outside the gene matches. Written as DNA, the CDR3 is TGTGCCAGCAGCCGGGACTATATGGATACGCAGTATTTT. This encodes CASSRDYMDTQYF.

This clonotype occurred a few times. V and J are TRBV25-1 and TRBJ1-2; D is ambiguous. Trimming removed 2 bases from V and 5 bases from J, with 3 bases in between. The CDR3 is 11 amino acids. CDR1 and CDR2 (germline): MGHDK, SYGVNS. The CDR3 nucleotides are TGTGCCAGCAGTGAACCATATGGCTACACCTTC. Its translation is CASSEPYGYTF.

This clonotype was observed a handful of times. V gene TRBV4-2 combines with J gene TRBJ2-7; TRBD2 agrees at 7 bases. The CDR3 is 16 amino acids. Germline V gives CDR1 LGHNA, CDR2 YNFKEQ. V lost 0 bases and J lost 4; bases outside the gene matches: 9. The CDR3 spells CASSQEFQLAAYEQYF. The CDR3 nucleotides are TGTGCCAGCAGCCAAGAATTTCAGCTAGCGGCGTACGAGCAGTACTTC.

This clonotype turned up a few times. The V call is TRBV28, the J call TRBJ2-7; 8 nucleotides line up with TRBD2. Germline assignment: CDR1 MDHEN and CDR2 SYDVKM. The CDR3 is made up of 18 amino acids. V lost 4 bases to trimming and J lost 0 bases; unmatched junction nucleotides: 14. The CDR3 region is CASSYVISPGGSSYEQYF. CDR3 sequence (DNA): TGTGCCAGCAGTTACGTTATATCCCCGGGAGGGAGCTCCTACGAGCAGTACTTC.

This clonotype was seen at least ten times. J is TRBJ2-7 and V is TRBV27; D is unresolved. The V gene lost 6 bases and the J gene lost 3 bases, with 18 bases spanning the gap. The germline V gene encodes CDR1 MNHEY and CDR2 SMNVEV (reference sequence). There are 15 residues in the CDR3. The CDR3 reads CASRPLGGKNYEQYF. For the CDR3, the DNA is TGTGCCAGCAGGCCCCTTGGTGGGAAGAACTACGAGCAGTACTTC.

This clonotype has just a few counts. Here the CDR3 DNA reads TGTGCCAGCGGCAAGGACAGCTCCTACAATGAGCAGTTCTTC. Residues: CASGKDSSYNEQFF. The chain uses TRBV12-3 or TRBV12-4 and TRBJ2-1; D perhaps matches TRBD1 (6 bases). The CDR3 covers 14 residues. With 8 bases removed from V and 0 bases from J, the gap between germline ends came to 11 bases.

This clonotype came up many times. The chain recombines TRBV20-1 with TRBJ2-1; weak D call: TRBD2 (5 bases). Trimming removed 6 bases from V and 2 bases from J, with 17 bases in between. The germline V gene encodes CDR1 DFQATT and CDR2 SNEGSKA (reference sequence). The CDR3 totals 15 residues. The chain's CDR3 is CSAREPSSPYNEQFF. Here the CDR3 DNA reads TGCAGTGCGAGGGAACCCTCCAGCCCCTACAATGAGCAGTTCTTC.

This rearrangement joins TRBV11-1 to TRBJ1-2; no definite D call. Germline V gene sequence: CDR1 SGHAT, CDR2 FQDESV (reference sequence). The CDR3 runs to 14 residues. V was shortened by 5 bases and J by 4 bases, with 14 bases between the two germline ends. CDR3 residues: CASSPGGLLYGYTF. The CDR3 nucleotides read TGTGCCAGCAGCCCAGGTGGCCTTCTCTATGGCTACACCTTC.